Sequencing of this TCR beta chain was carried out in a study of spatial heterogeneity in lung cancer (dated by TCRdb to the late 2010s). With regard to the full study: Donors were under 95 patients with early-stage, untreated non-small cell lung cancer from the lung TRACERx cohort. In the raw uncorrected reads, each unique combination of TCR and UMI appeared more than ten times on average. At surgery, hundreds of tumor regions, some 61 matched nontumor lung samples and 56 PBMC samples were TCR-sequenced for both alpha and beta chains. In non-small cell lung cancer, the study quantitatively compared TCR alpha and beta repertoires across several tumor regions, matched nontumor lung, and blood. Nonsynonymous mutation counts, determined by whole-exome sequencing of tumor tissue, were related to features of the TCR repertoire. More beta-chain than alpha-chain transcripts were consistently detected, likely reflecting higher beta-chain transcript abundance. Follow-up PBMC samples were sequenced whenever available, with a median time to follow-up of approximately two years after resection.

The receptor library was made with 5' RACE. The reads were generated on a NextSeq 500. In the TCR library protocol, a unique molecular identifier was attached to each TCR cDNA molecule so that PCR and sequencing errors could be corrected. As for how the authors treated the data: TCR identification, UMI-based error correction and CDR3 extraction were all carried out with Decombinator tools. Expanded TCRs were defined as those above a frequency of 2 per 1,000, corresponding to the top 1% of the tumor frequency distribution. Rényi diversity was computed with the R vegan package after subsampling each repertoire 100 times to 5,000 TCRs. CDR3 similarity networks were built from amino acid triplet string-kernel similarity, with CDR3s being connected when pairwise similarity was above 0.82. TCRdb ran its own pipeline on the public reads, namely fastp trimming at Q25 and MiXCR clone calling, and kept in-frame beta chains. One record per CDR3 amino acid sequence lists the most common genes and DNA. In this record, the V and J calls reflect TCRdb's handling and not the investigators' own analysis. Counted in this sample were roughly 16,000 distinct CDR3 sequences; 6.3% of them appeared once. The ten largest clones represent over 20% of the sample.

In this sample, this clonotype turned up many times. Its antigen has not been determined. No clone much larger than this one lies a single base away; base qualities are absent. Findings and caveats that apply to the study as a whole: Ubiquitous expanded tumor TCRs were found in blood more often at tumor resection than at routine follow-up. Additional single-cell paired TCR alpha and beta sequencing was considered necessary to confirm, at a functional level, the hypothesis that regional TCRs recognize regional mutations. Only 13 to 15 patients were included in the comparisons of baseline and follow-up blood repertoires.

Inclusive of the bounding cysteine and phenylalanine, the CDR3 is 14 residues long. Kept here is only the CDR3 DNA, which spans 42 bases and is read in frame from base 1. Cut back by 0 bases and 7 bases, the V and J ends lie 11 bases apart. CDR1 and CDR2, per the germline V gene (reference sequence), are SGHKS and YYEKEE. According to the study, the label for this sample's time point signals: blood at routine non-recurrence follow-up after resection. For TCR sequencing, whole RNA was extracted from tumor and nontumor lung tissue, or from cryopreserved PBMC samples, and no cell sorting was done. Only patients with enough RNA available from two or more tumor regions were chosen for TCR sequencing.

This sequence originates from a male donor with early-stage non-small cell lung cancer. This chain is built from TRBV5-5 and TRBJ1-5, with no D gene named confidently. The specimen comprised PBMCs, sampled at follow-up. Here is the DNA: TGTGCCAGCAGCTTGGACGGCCGGGGACAGCCCCAGCATTTT. Its amino acids are CASSLDGRGQPQHF.